The 22 T cell receptor beta chains below all came from one sample that was sequenced in a study of blood T cell repertoires in COVID-19 (dated by TCRdb to the early 2020s). Receptor libraries were prepared by the immunoSEQ multiplex PCR assay. TCRdb obtained this table from immuneACCESS and retained in-frame rearrangements with V and J assigned. These tables miss some clones; where compared with another copy, unresolved V genes account for less than half of the shortfall, and the remainder is unexplained. The sample table records tens of thousands of clones; approximately 73% of these occur just once. About 15% of the sample rests with the top ten. Sequenced input: peripheral blood. The source of these receptors is a man aged 55 to 70 with COVID-19, enrolled during active disease.

The chain couples TRBV28 to TRBJ1-1, with a weak D call TRBD1 (5 bases). CDR3 length: 12 amino acids. CDR1 and CDR2 from the germline V gene are MDHEN and SYDVKM. V shed 4 bases and J shed 5 bases, with 8 bases lying between them. CDR3 sequence (DNA): TGTGCCAGCAGTTCCAGGGCGACTGAAGCTTTCTTT. Protein product: CASSSRATEAFF.

J is TRBJ2-3 and V is TRBV19; the D gene is possibly TRBD2 (6 bases). Trimming removed 5 bases at V and 1 base at J, with 19 bases between. The germline V gene encodes CDR1 LNHDA and CDR2 SQIVND (reference sequence). The CDR3 has 17 residues. Here the CDR3 reads CASSLGTGTQGTDTQYF. Written as DNA, the CDR3 is TGTGCCAGTAGTCTCGGAACCGGGACTCAGGGCACAGATACGCAGTATTTT.

This clone occurred a few times. The V call is TRBV7-2, the J call TRBJ2-7, with 7 bases lining up with TRBD1. With 1 base clipped from V and 0 bases from J, the junction kept 3 bases outside the gene matches. The CDR3 is 15 residues long. In germline, CDR1 is SGHTA, CDR2 FQGNSA. CDR3 sequence: CASSLGQGSSYEQYF. CDR3 coding DNA: TGTGCCAGCAGCTTAGGACAGGGAAGCTCCTACGAGCAGTACTTC.

This clone was seen a few times. This chain uses TRBV29-1 with TRBJ1-1, with TRBD1 identical over 7 bases. J gave up 5 bases and V 7 bases, and 7 bases lay outside the gene matches. CDR3 length: 12 amino acids. Germline-derived CDR1 and CDR2 are SQVTM and ANQGSEA. Here the CDR3 DNA reads TGCAGCGCTGACAGGGATGGGACTGAAGCTTTCTTT. It specifies CSADRDGTEAFF.

The chain employs TRBV11-2 and TRBJ2-3; 11 nucleotides line up with TRBD1. The germline gives CDR1 SGHAT, CDR2 FQNNGV. This CDR3 is 17 amino acids long. V lost 5 bases, J lost 5 bases, and 12 bases stayed unmatched. CDR3 residues: CASSQGQGAVGGDTQYF. CDR3 nucleotides: TGTGCCAGCAGCCAAGGACAGGGGGCCGTTGGAGGAGATACGCAGTATTTT. Supplemented by reference TRBV11-2 and TRBJ2-3, the full variable domain reads EAGVAQSPRYKIIEKRQSVAFWCNPISGHATLYWYQQILGQGPKLLIQFQNNGVVDDSQLPKDRFSAERLKGVDSTLKIQPAKLEDSAVYLCASSQGQGAVGGDTQYFGPGTRLTVL.

This chain links TRBV3-1 (or the pseudogene TRBV3-2) with TRBJ1-6; D perhaps matches TRBD1 (5 bases). V shed 1 base and J shed 11 bases, with 12 bases lying between them. CDR3 length equals 14 residues. The germline V gene encodes CDR1 LGHDT and CDR2 YNNKEL (reference sequence). This CDR3 is CASSQGVGGAPLHF. The CDR3 DNA reads as TGTGCCAGCAGCCAAGGGGTGGGGGGGGCACCCCTCCACTTT.

This clone came up once. The gene calls are TRBV5-1 and TRBJ2-5, with 7 bases aligning to TRBD2. CDR1 and CDR2 (germline): SGHRS, YFSETQ. The CDR3 totals 14 residues. The trim removed 0 bases at V and 4 bases at J, leaving 3 bases unmatched. CDR3 DNA sequence: TGCGCCAGCAGCTTGGTGGGGGAGGGAGAGACCCAGTACTTC. Encoded protein: CASSLVGEGETQYF.

The V gene is TRBV28, the J gene TRBJ2-7; 10 bases match TRBD1. The CDR3 contains 14 residues. The V gene end was trimmed by 6 bases and the J gene end by 3 bases; junction bases not matched to a gene: 5. Germline V gene lookup returns CDR1 MDHEN and CDR2 SYDVKM. CDR3 in amino acids: CASSHRDRGYEQYF. CDR3 in DNA: TGTGCCAGCAGCCACCGGGACAGGGGCTACGAGCAGTACTTC.

This clone came up once. The chain has TRBV3-1 (or the pseudogene TRBV3-2) and TRBJ1-3, with D uncertain. The CDR3 consists of 15 residues. Germline V CDR1 and CDR2: LGHDT, YNNKEL (reference sequence). The ends were cut back, 4 bases at V and 0 bases at J, with 10 bases in the middle. CDR3 region: CASSRGPYSGNTIYF. Here the CDR3 DNA reads TGTGCCAGCAGCCGCGGGCCCTACTCTGGAAACACCATATATTTT.

The chain uses TRBV6-5 and TRBJ1-1; 8 nucleotides agree with TRBD1. The germline gives CDR1 MNHEY, CDR2 SVGAGI. The CDR3 sequence is 14 residues long. Losses at the gene ends were 6 bases for V and 0 bases for J; bases not matched to a gene: 3. As DNA, the CDR3 is TGTGCCAGCAGAGACAGGGGTATGAACACTGAAGCTTTCTTT. Protein product: CASRDRGMNTEAFF.

The chain combines TRBV28 with TRBJ1-5, with TRBD1 as a possible D gene (6 bases). Trimming took 3 bases from V and 2 from J, leaving 20 bases between them. This CDR3 comprises 18 residues. Germline CDR1 and CDR2: MDHEN and SYDVKM. The CDR3 here is CASSFSGTQGLGNQPQHF. The CDR3 DNA sequence: TGTGCCAGCAGTTTTTCCGGGACACAAGGGCTGGGCAATCAGCCCCAGCATTTT.

The chain couples TRBV5-5 to TRBJ2-2; the D gene is possibly TRBD2 (6 bases). V was trimmed by 1 base and J by 2 bases, leaving 12 bases between them. Germline V lookup: CDR1 SGHKS, CDR2 YYEKEE (reference sequence). The CDR3 has 16 amino acids. The CDR3 DNA reads TGTGCCAGCAGCTTGTCTCCAGCGGGCAACACCGGGGAGCTGTTTTTT. Translation gives CASSLSPAGNTGELFF.

CDR3 residues: CASGSSGGYTF. The CDR3 nucleotides are TGTGCCTCGGGTTCGTCTGGGGGCTACACCTTC. The chain employs TRBV6-6 and TRBJ1-2; D not resolved. Germline V gene sequence: CDR1 MNHNY, CDR2 SVGAGI (reference sequence). V gave up 11 bases and J gave up 8 bases, with 15 bases separating them. The CDR3 sequence is 11 residues long.

The chain carries TRBV5-1 and TRBJ2-5; a possible D gene is TRBD2 (6 bases). Germline values: CDR1 SGHRS, CDR2 YFSETQ. The CDR3 consists of 14 residues. V was trimmed by 9 bases and J by 1 base, leaving 16 bases between them. The CDR3 sequence is CATKEGLLQETQYF. The CDR3 DNA sequence: TGCGCCACCAAAGAGGGACTTCTCCAAGAGACCCAGTACTTC.

This clone was seen just once. J is TRBJ2-5 and V is TRBV6-5; TRBD2 might be the D (5 bases). V lost 8 bases, J lost 4 bases, and 20 bases lay in between. CDR3 length: 15 residues. Germline loops: CDR1 MNHEY, CDR2 SVGAGI. DNA for the CDR3: TGTGCCAGCCGTCGGGGATCCCCCTCCGTAGAGACCCAGTACTTC. Its translation is CASRRGSPSVETQYF.

The chain couples TRBV11-3 to TRBJ2-5; 12 nucleotides match TRBD2. After removal of 6 bases from V and 7 bases from J, the junction contained 3 bases not matched to a gene. CDR3 length equals 13 residues. Germline V gene data show CDR1 as SGHNT and CDR2 as YENEEA. CDR3 bases: TGTGCCAGCAGTCCGACTAGCGGGAGGACCCAGTACTTC. Its translation is CASSPTSGRTQYF.

V usage is TRBV4-1 and J usage is TRBJ2-5, with 8 bases aligning to TRBD2. Trimming removed 6 bases from V and 5 bases from J; junction bases left unmatched: 14. In germline, CDR1 is MGHRA, CDR2 YSYEKL. This CDR3 contains 16 residues. The CDR3 loop is CASSPPGTGGAETQYF. CDR3 DNA sequence: TGCGCCAGCAGTCCCCCAGGTACCGGGGGGGCCGAGACCCAGTACTTC.

V usage is TRBV6-5 and J usage is TRBJ1-6; D perhaps matches TRBD1 (6 bases). The CDR3 is 14 residues long. In germline, CDR1 is MNHEY, CDR2 SVGAGI. The V gene lost 6 bases and the J gene lost 8 bases, with 14 bases spanning the gap. CDR3 DNA: TGTGCCAGCAGCGGACAGTATCTTGATTCACCCCTCCACTTT. It codes for CASSGQYLDSPLHF.

This clone was detected only once. Here the CDR3 DNA reads TGTGCCAGCAGCCTAGAAGGTACAGGGGGCACTGAAGCTTTCTTT. Its translation is CASSLEGTGGTEAFF. The genes are TRBV9 and TRBJ1-1, with 8 bases lining up with TRBD1. The V segment lost 4 bases and the J segment 4 bases; nucleotides outside the gene matches: 9. Germline CDR1 reads SGDLS; CDR2 reads YYNGEE. CDR3 length: 15 residues.

This clone was found a few times. The CDR3 coding sequence is TGTGCCACCAGTGGCGCCGTAGCCTGGAGTTACAATGAGCAGTTCTTC. Translation gives CATSGAVAWSYNEQFF. The chain combines TRBV24-1 with TRBJ2-1; the D is unclear. This CDR3 comprises 16 residues. V dropped 5 bases and J dropped 4 bases, with 17 bases sitting between them. Per the germline V gene, CDR1 is KGHDR and CDR2 is SFDVKD.

The rearrangement links TRBV7-9 to TRBJ2-7; 8 positions match TRBD2. The J segment lost 9 bases and the V segment lost 0 bases, leaving 4 bases of the junction unmatched. From germline, CDR1 is SEHNR and CDR2 FQNEAQ (reference sequence). The CDR3 is 13 residues long. The CDR3 nucleotides are TGTGCCAGCAGCTTAGCGGGACGGGAGGGGCAGTACTTC. Residues: CASSLAGREGQYF.

The genes are TRBV6-5 and TRBJ2-7; 8 bases align to TRBD1. The CDR3 is 14 residues long. J gave up 6 bases and V 8 bases, and 12 bases lay outside the gene matches. Germline V gene data show CDR1 as MNHEY and CDR2 as SVGAGI. CDR3 protein: CASLRTGSLAEQYF. Here the CDR3 DNA reads TGTGCCAGCCTAAGGACAGGGAGTTTAGCCGAGCAGTACTTC.